The 26 T cell receptor beta chains given below trace back to one sample, sequenced in a study of blood T cells in healthy people across ages. For the second PCR, which ran for 7 to 11 cycles, a sample-barcoded 5' primer and a J-beta primer mix were used. TCRdb passed the 5' RACE reads through MiXCR, listing each CDR3 protein once. This table has 600,000 to 850,000 distinct CDR3 sequences, 35% to 45% appearing once. The sample comprised blood. Every receptor here comes from a woman in her sixties in good health.

The chain is built from TRBV14 and TRBJ2-5; no clear D. The closer fit of TRBJ2-7 to the DNA end suggests the J call may be wrong. This CDR3 region has 16 residues. Looked up from germline, CDR1 is SGHDN and CDR2 is FVKESK. The CDR3, as DNA: TGTGCCAGCAGCCAAGTCGGAAACCTGCGCTCCTACGAGCAGTACTTC. It translates to CASSQVGNLRSYEQYF.

CDR3 in amino acids: CASSLSTEANVLTF. In DNA form, the CDR3 reads TGTGCCAGCAGTTTATCGACGGAGGCCAACGTCCTGACTTTC. The J gene is TRBJ2-6, the V gene TRBV27; D is unclear. Trimming took 0 bases from V and 6 from J, leaving 6 bases between them. This CDR3 has 14 amino acids. Germline V lookup: CDR1 MNHEY, CDR2 SMNVEV (reference sequence).

This clonotype was observed a handful of times. The chain carries TRBV25-1 and TRBJ2-3; 10 nucleotides match TRBD2. Germline-derived CDR1 and CDR2 are MGHDK and SYGVNS. This CDR3 comprises 14 residues. Unmatched junction bases numbered 5, after V lost 8 bases and J lost 3 bases. CDR3 nucleotides: TGTGCCAGCGGGGAGCGGGGGGGAACAGATACGCAGTATTTT. It encodes CASGERGGTDTQYF. The variable domain in full, completed from reference TRBV25-1 and TRBJ2-3, reads EADIYQTPRYLVIGTGKKITLECSQTMGHDKMYWYQQDPGMELHLIHYSYGVNSTEKGDLSSESTVSRIRTEHFPLTLESARPSHTSQYLCASGERGGTDTQYFGPGTRLTVL.

The chain recombines TRBV6-5 with TRBJ2-6; perhaps TRBD1 as D (5 bases). CDR1 is MNHEY and CDR2 is SVGAGI in the germline V gene. This CDR3 contains 14 residues. V gave up 6 bases and J gave up 3 bases, with 9 bases separating them. As DNA, the CDR3 is TGTGCCAGCAGCCCCACAGGTGGGGCCAACGTCCTGACTTTC. It yields the protein CASSPTGGANVLTF.

This chain uses TRBV6-6 with TRBJ1-2; possible D gene TRBD1, 6 bases. The CDR3 consists of 15 residues. Trimming removed 5 bases from V and 6 bases from J, with 19 bases in between. CDR1 and CDR2 (germline): MNHNY, SVGAGI (reference sequence). DNA of the CDR3: TGTGCCAGCAGTAAAAGAAGTACAGGGTCTGATGGCTACACCTTC. Translated: CASSKRSTGSDGYTF.

The chain is built from TRBV27 and TRBJ1-1; D unclear. The CDR3 has 13 amino acids. Between the trimmed V and J ends, which lost 8 bases and 4 bases, there was a span of 14 bases. CDR1 and CDR2 (germline): MNHEY, SMNVEV (reference sequence). CDR3 protein: CASGLPGGTEAFF. Here the CDR3 DNA reads TGTGCCAGCGGCCTACCTGGTGGCACTGAAGCTTTCTTT.

The table lists this clonotype with a few counts. CDR3 residues: CASSLERSQETQYF. The CDR3 coding sequence is TGTGCCAGCAGCCTAGAGCGGTCCCAAGAGACCCAGTACTTC. The chain links TRBV4-2 to TRBJ2-5, with D possibly being TRBD2 (5 bases). V lost 4 bases, J lost 1 base, and 10 bases lay in between. Germline values: CDR1 LGHNA, CDR2 YNFKEQ. The CDR3 loop spans 14 amino acids.

Only a few counts were recorded for this clonotype. This chain links TRBV4-3 with TRBJ1-2; D is unclear. The length of the CDR3 is 15 residues. CDR1 LGHNA and CDR2 YSLEER come from the germline V gene. Trimming pared 0 bases from V and 0 bases from J, leaving 8 bases between. CDR3 DNA sequence: TGCGCCAGCAGCCAAGAGGCAGATACTAACTATGGCTACACCTTC. Encoded protein: CASSQEADTNYGYTF.

This clonotype was seen only a few times. J is TRBJ2-1 and V is TRBV28; D is unclear. CDR1 and CDR2 from the germline V gene are MDHEN and SYDVKM. The CDR3 has 12 residues. The ends were cut back, 2 bases at V and 5 bases at J, with 4 bases in the middle. The CDR3 reads CASSLLDNEQFF. In DNA, the CDR3 is TGTGCCAGCAGTTTACTGGACAATGAGCAGTTCTTC.

Only a few counts were recorded for this clonotype. The chain combines TRBV3-1 with TRBJ2-7, with a weak D call TRBD2 (5 bases). Germline loops: CDR1 LGHDT, CDR2 YNNKEL (reference sequence). The ends were cut back, 0 bases at V and 6 bases at J, with 9 bases in the middle. The CDR3 is 13 amino acids. In nucleotides, the CDR3 is TGTGCCAGCAGCCAAGACCCGGCGGGCGAGCAGTACTTC. Translation gives CASSQDPAGEQYF.

This chain joins TRBV10-3 and TRBJ1-5, with 7 positions matching TRBD1. There are 13 residues in the CDR3. In germline, CDR1 is ENHRY, CDR2 SYGVKD. V gave up 8 bases and J gave up 5 bases; unmatched junction bases: 6. CDR3 residues: CAIGGQQDQPQHF. The CDR3 nucleotides read TGTGCCATCGGGGGACAGCAAGATCAGCCCCAGCATTTT.

The V gene is TRBV13, the J gene TRBJ2-7; no reliable D call. The CDR3 spans 13 residues. Per the germline V gene, CDR1 is PRHDT and CDR2 is FYEKMQ (reference sequence). V gave up 2 bases and J gave up 7 bases, with 12 bases separating them. The CDR3 reads CASSLSVEGEQYF. CDR3 DNA sequence: TGTGCCAGCAGCTTATCGGTGGAAGGGGAGCAGTACTTC.

The sample holds many counts of this clonotype. This chain joins TRBV7-2 and TRBJ2-7; 11 bases fit TRBD2. This CDR3 region has 16 residues. V was pared by 1 base and J by 4 bases, with 6 bases of the junction left unmatched. The germline V gene has CDR1 SGHTA and CDR2 FQGNSA. As DNA, the CDR3 is TGTGCCAGCAGCTTAGATAGCGGGAGGGCCGGGTACGAGCAGTACTTC. Translating it yields CASSLDSGRAGYEQYF. Drawing the rest from reference TRBV7-2 and TRBJ2-7, the complete variable domain is GAGVSQSPSNKVTEKGKDVELRCDPISGHTALYWYRQSLGQGLEFLIYFQGNSAPDKSGLPSDRFSAERTGGSVSTLTIQRTQQEDSAVYLCASSLDSGRAGYEQYFGPGTRLTVT.

V and J are TRBV30 and TRBJ1-2; D call uncertain. The CDR3 spans 12 residues. Trimming stripped 2 bases from V and 6 bases from J, with 10 bases between. CDR1 and CDR2 (germline): GTSNPN, SVGIG (reference sequence). CDR3 sequence (DNA): TGTGCCTGGAGTTCCGCGGCGCATGGCTACACCTTC. Translated: CAWSSAAHGYTF. The whole variable domain, filled in from reference TRBV30 and TRBJ1-2, reads SQTIHQWPATLVQPVGSPLSLECTVEGTSNPNLYWYRQAAGRGLQLLFYSVGIGQISSEVPQNLSASRPQDRQFILSSKKLLLSDSGFYLCAWSSAAHGYTFGSGTRLTVV.

This clonotype was seen a few times. The rearrangement joins TRBV12-3 or TRBV12-4 to TRBJ1-2, with 10 nucleotides matching TRBD1. The CDR3 is 15 amino acids. V gave up 4 bases and J gave up 4 bases; unmatched junction bases: 6. The DNA of the CDR3 is TGTGCCAGCAGTTCCGGACAGGGGGGTCTCTATGGCTACACCTTC. Amino acids: CASSSGQGGLYGYTF.

In its sample, this clonotype was seen many times. The chain couples TRBV29-1 to TRBJ2-6; D may match TRBD1 or TRBD2 (6 bases each). V was cut by 3 bases and J by 2 bases, with 8 bases left in between. CDR1 and CDR2 (germline): SQVTM, ANQGSEA. The CDR3 consists of 14 residues. In DNA, the CDR3 is TGCAGCGTTGAGGGGGGCCCTGGGGCCAACGTCCTGACTTTC. Encoded protein: CSVEGGPGANVLTF.

The table lists this clonotype with a few counts. V gene TRBV20-1 combines with J gene TRBJ1-5, with D possibly TRBD1 on 5 matching bases. Trimming took 0 bases from V and 2 from J, leaving 14 bases between them. From germline, CDR1 is DFQATT and CDR2 SNEGSKA (reference sequence). The CDR3 length is 16 residues. The CDR3 DNA is TGCAGTGCTAGAGATTTAGCACAGGTGGGCAATCAGCCCCAGCATTTT. This encodes CSARDLAQVGNQPQHF.

Turning to this clonotype: A much larger clone lies one base from this, so it may be a read error. V and J are TRBV7-6 and TRBJ2-5; D is ambiguous. CDR3 length: 13 amino acids. CDR1 and CDR2 from the germline V gene are SGHVS and FNYEAQ. The CDR3 nucleotides are TGTGCCAGCAGCTTAGTAGACCAAGAGACCAAGTACTTC. Translated: CASSLVDQETKYF.

This clonotype was counted a few times. The V gene is TRBV2, the J gene TRBJ2-3; D remains unclear. The germline CDR1 and CDR2 sequences are SNHLY and FYNNEI. The CDR3 has 13 residues. V was shortened by 5 bases and J by 6 bases, with 12 bases between the two germline ends. CDR3 coding DNA: TGTGCCAGCAGTTGGACCGTCTTGGATACGCAGTATTTT. Translating it yields CASSWTVLDTQYF.

V usage is TRBV7-8 and J usage is TRBJ2-5, with no clear D. This CDR3 contains 12 residues. The V gene's germline CDR1 is SGHVS and CDR2 FQNEAQ. V was shortened by 3 bases and J by 10 bases, with 12 bases between the two germline ends. In DNA, the CDR3 is TGTGCCAGCAGCTTTTCACCCCGTTACCAGTACTTC. This sequence encodes CASSFSPRYQYF.

V gene TRBV7-3 combines with J gene TRBJ2-1, with D tentatively TRBD2 (6 bases). Trimming pared 2 bases from V and 8 bases from J, leaving 13 bases between. The CDR3 loop spans 14 amino acids. Germline CDR1 reads SGHTA; CDR2 reads FQGTGA. Here the CDR3 DNA reads TGTGCCAGCAGCTTAGCAAAGGAGGGGTATGAGCAGTTCTTC. Amino acid sequence: CASSLAKEGYEQFF. Looking up the rest from reference TRBV7-3 and TRBJ2-1 gives the full variable domain: GAGVSQTPSNKVTEKGKYVELRCDPISGHTALYWYRQSLGQGPEFLIYFQGTGAADDSGLPNDRFFAVRPEGSVSTLKIQRTERGDSAVYLCASSLAKEGYEQFFGPGTRLTVL.

This clonotype was seen a few times. The chain carries TRBV29-1 and TRBJ2-5; 10 nucleotides match TRBD2. Germline values: CDR1 SQVTM, CDR2 ANQGSEA. CDR3 length equals 15 residues. Trimming cost V 4 bases and J 11 bases; bases outside gene matches: 16. The CDR3 sequence: CSVGENSGRQNEQYF. The CDR3 region has the DNA TGCAGCGTTGGGGAAAATAGCGGGAGGCAGAATGAGCAGTACTTC.

For the CDR3, the DNA is TGTGCCATCAGGAGGGCCTTCCAAGAGACCCAGTACTTC. Translated, it gives CAIRRAFQETQYF. The genes are TRBV10-3 and TRBJ2-5, with D possibly matching TRBD2 (5 bases). The CDR3 extends over 13 amino acids. Germline V gene sequence: CDR1 ENHRY, CDR2 SYGVKD. V lost 6 bases to trimming and J lost 1 base, with 9 bases between them.

This clonotype was found a few times. The chain joins TRBV18 to TRBJ2-3; the match to TRBD1 covers 8 bases. The CDR3 covers 14 residues. Unmatched junction bases numbered 4, after V lost 4 bases and J lost 4 bases. Germline assignment: CDR1 KGHSH and CDR2 LQKENI. CDR3 residues: CASSRVDRADTQYF. The CDR3 DNA sequence: TGTGCCAGCTCACGGGTGGACAGGGCAGATACGCAGTATTTT.

This clonotype was seen a handful of times. The J gene is TRBJ2-1, the V gene TRBV9; D may be TRBD1 (5 bases). This CDR3 is 14 amino acids long. Deletions cut 0 bases from V and 6 bases from J, with 10 bases between. Germline loops: CDR1 SGDLS, CDR2 YYNGEE. CDR3 nucleotides: TGTGCCAGCAGCGTAGGGGGCAGATCCAATGAGCAGTTCTTC. Its protein product is CASSVGGRSNEQFF.

This clonotype appeared a few times. This chain joins TRBV20-1 and TRBJ1-2, with unresolved D. Trimming pared 0 bases from V and 0 bases from J, leaving 11 bases between. The CDR3 is 15 residues long. Germline CDR1 is DFQATT and CDR2 is SNEGSKA (reference sequence). Here the CDR3 reads CSAREQSSSNYGYTF. The CDR3 region has the DNA TGCAGTGCTAGAGAACAGTCGAGCTCTAACTATGGCTACACCTTC.